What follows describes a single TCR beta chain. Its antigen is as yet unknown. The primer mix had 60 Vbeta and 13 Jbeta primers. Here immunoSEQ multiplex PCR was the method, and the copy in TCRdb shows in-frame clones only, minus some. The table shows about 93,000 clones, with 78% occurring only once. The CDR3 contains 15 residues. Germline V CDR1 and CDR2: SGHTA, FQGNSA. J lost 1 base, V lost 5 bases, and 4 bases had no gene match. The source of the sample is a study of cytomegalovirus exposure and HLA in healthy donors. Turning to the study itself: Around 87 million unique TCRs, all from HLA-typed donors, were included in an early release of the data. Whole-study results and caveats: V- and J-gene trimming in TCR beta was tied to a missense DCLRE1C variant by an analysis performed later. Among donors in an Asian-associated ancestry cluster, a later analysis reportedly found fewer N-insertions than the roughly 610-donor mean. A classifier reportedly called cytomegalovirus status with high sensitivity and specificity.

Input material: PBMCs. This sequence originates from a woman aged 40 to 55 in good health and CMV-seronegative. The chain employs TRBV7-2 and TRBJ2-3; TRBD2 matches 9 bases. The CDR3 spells CASSLGTSRTDTQYF. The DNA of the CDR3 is TGTGCCAGCAGCCTGGGGACTAGCCGCACAGATACGCAGTATTTT.